The subject of this entry is one T cell receptor beta chain. Its antigen is currently not known. Per-base qualities were not stored, and no clone one base away is much larger. TCRbeta CDR3 regions were amplified from genomic DNA using the immunoSEQ Assay, a bias-controlled multiplex PCR. In the original analysis: The number of nucleated cells in each sample was estimated from the amplification of reference gene primers within the assay. To quantify the absolute abundance of each unique TCRbeta CDR3 rearrangement, sequence reads were collapsed and filtered. For each sample, productive Simpson clonality was calculated as the square root of Simpson's diversity index across productive rearrangements. TCRdb holds this immuneACCESS table with in-frame rearrangements only. Some clones are missing; in checked studies, unresolved V genes explain under half, and the rest has no known cause. V, J and clone size were drawn from that table, and D and trimming were deduced from the DNA. The sample yields approximately 52,000 clones; roughly 80% were counted once. Together, the top ten hold under 15% of the sample.

This specimen belongs to a study of blood T cell repertoires in COVID-19 (dated by TCRdb to the early 2020s). Broadly, across the study: Samples from collaborators originated in the United States, Italy and Spain and spanned both the acute and convalescent phases of COVID-19. Sample metadata almost always included a de-identified subject ID, COVID-19 status, age in years and sex. Where HLA class I and class II types were available, the types were taken from metadata supplied by the sample provider, not from assay-based typing. The prospective study material was composed of cDNA or gDNA derived from T cells, B-cell-depleted T cells, or PBMCs. The samples were drawn from the first 160 participants of the ongoing ImmuneRACE study and from 1,200 or so subjects provided by 6 global collaborators. Deeply sampled blood TCRbeta repertoires from subjects exposed to, actively infected with, or recovered from COVID-19 were included in the dataset. The repertoires were released in a freely available public database meant as a resource for research on the immune response to SARS-CoV-2. Results the study describes overall, beyond this receptor: The amount of clinical and demographic metadata varied by source and participant and was provided uncurated.

Counted from cysteine to phenylalanine, this CDR3 has 14 amino acids. The only DNA kept is the CDR3, 42 bases in frame from the first base. The germline V gene supplies CDR1 SGHTA and CDR2 FQGTGA. Relative to germline, V is missing 5 bases and J is missing 3 bases, with 5 bases of the junction outside any gene match. Each collaborating institution followed its own protocols to collect whole blood in K2EDTA tubes. For TCRbeta analysis, collaborator samples were shipped as frozen whole blood, as isolated PBMCs, or as DNA extracted from either sample type. The sequence came from an elderly woman with acute or convalescent COVID-19. What was sequenced was peripheral blood. This chain joins TRBV7-3 to TRBJ2-5, and 8 junctional nucleotides match TRBD1. The CDR3 protein sequence reads: CASSTTGGEETQYF. The DNA reads TGTGCCAGCAGCACTACAGGGGGAGAAGAGACCCAGTACTTC.